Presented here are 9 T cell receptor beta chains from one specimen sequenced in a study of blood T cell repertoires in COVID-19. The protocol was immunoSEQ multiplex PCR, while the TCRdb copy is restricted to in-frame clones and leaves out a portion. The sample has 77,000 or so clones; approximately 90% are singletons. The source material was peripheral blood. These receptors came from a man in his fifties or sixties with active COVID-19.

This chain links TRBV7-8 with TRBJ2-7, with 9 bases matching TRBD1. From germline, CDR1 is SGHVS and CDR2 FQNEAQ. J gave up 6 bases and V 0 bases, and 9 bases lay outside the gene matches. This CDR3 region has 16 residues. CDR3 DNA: TGTGCCAGCAGCTTAGCACCGGGACAGGGTAGCAGCGAGCAGTACTTC. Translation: CASSLAPGQGSSEQYF.

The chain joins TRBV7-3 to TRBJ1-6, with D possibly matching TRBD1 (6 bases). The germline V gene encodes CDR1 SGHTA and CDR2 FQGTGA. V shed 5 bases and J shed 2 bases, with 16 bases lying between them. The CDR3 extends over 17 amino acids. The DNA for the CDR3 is TGTGCCAGCAGCCCCGATAGGGGGACCACCTATAATTCACCCCTCCACTTT. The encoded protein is CASSPDRGTTYNSPLHF.

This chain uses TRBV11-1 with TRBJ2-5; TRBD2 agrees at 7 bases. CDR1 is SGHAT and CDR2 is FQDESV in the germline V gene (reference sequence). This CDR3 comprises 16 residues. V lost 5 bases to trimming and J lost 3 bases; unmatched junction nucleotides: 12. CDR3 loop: CASSGGLAGWEETQYF. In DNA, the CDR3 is TGTGCCAGCAGCGGAGGATTAGCGGGCTGGGAAGAGACCCAGTACTTC.

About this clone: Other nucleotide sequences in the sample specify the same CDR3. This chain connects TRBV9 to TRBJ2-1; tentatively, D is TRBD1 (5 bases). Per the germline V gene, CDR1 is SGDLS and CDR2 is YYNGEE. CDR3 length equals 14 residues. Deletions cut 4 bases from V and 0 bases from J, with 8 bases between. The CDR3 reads CASSPQGSYNEQFF. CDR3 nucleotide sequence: TGTGCCAGCAGCCCCCAGGGCTCCTACAATGAGCAGTTCTTC.

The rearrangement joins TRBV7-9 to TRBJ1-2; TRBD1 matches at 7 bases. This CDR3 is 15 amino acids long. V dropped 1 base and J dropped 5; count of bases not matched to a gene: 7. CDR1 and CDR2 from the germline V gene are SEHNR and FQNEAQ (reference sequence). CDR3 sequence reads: CASSLGSGTVYGYTF. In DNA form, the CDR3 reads TGTGCCAGCAGCTTAGGCAGTGGGACAGTATATGGCTACACCTTC.

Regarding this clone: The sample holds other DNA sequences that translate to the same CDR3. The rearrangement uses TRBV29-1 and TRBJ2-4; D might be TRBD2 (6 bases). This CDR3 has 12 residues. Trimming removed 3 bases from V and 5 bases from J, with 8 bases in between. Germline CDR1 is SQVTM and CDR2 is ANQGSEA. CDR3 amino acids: CSVDGGENIQYF. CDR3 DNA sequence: TGCAGCGTTGACGGCGGGGAAAACATTCAGTACTTC.

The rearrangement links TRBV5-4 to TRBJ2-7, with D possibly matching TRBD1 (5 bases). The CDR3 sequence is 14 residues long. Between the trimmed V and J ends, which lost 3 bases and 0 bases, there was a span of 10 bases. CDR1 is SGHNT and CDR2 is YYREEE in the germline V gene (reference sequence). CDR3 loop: CASSWTPYSYEQYF. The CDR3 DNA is TGTGCCAGCAGCTGGACACCATACTCCTACGAGCAGTACTTC.

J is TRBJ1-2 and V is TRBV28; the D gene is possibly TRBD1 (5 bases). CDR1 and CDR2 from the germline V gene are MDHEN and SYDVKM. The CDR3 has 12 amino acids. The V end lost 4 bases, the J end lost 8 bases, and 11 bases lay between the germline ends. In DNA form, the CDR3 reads TGTGCCAGCAGTTCAAGGGGCGGAGGCTACACCTTC. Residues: CASSSRGGGYTF.

CDR3 amino acids: CASSRGDRQETQYF. The CDR3 DNA follows: TGTGCCAGCAGCCGAGGGGACAGACAAGAGACCCAGTACTTC. The V gene is TRBV3-1 (or the pseudogene TRBV3-2), the J gene TRBJ2-5, with 7 bases fitting TRBD1. With V trimmed by 4 bases and J by 2 bases, 4 bases remained unmatched. Germline CDR1 is LGHDT and CDR2 is YNNKEL (reference sequence). The CDR3 has 14 residues.